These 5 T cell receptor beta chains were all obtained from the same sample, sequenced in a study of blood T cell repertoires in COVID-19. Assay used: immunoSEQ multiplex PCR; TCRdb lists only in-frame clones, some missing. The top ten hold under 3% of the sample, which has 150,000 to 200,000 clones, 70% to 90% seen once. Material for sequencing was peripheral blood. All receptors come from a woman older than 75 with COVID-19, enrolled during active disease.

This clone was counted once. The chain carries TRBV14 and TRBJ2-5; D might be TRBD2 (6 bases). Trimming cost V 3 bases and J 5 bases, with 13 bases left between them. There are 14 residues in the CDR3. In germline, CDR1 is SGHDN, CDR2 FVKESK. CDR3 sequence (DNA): TGTGCCAGCAGCCAGGGACTCCAAAGGGAGACCCAGTACTTC. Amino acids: CASSQGLQRETQYF.

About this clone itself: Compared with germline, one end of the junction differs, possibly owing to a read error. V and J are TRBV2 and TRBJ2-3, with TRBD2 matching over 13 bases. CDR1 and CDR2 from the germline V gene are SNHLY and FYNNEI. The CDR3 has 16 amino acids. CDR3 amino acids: CASREELAGGSDTQYF. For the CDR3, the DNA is TGTGCCAGCAGAGAAGAACTAGCGGGAGGGTCCGATACGCAGTATTTT.

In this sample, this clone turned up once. The CDR3 DNA follows: TGTGCCAGCAGCCAAGTTGCAGCGTATGGCTACACCTTC. It codes for CASSQVAAYGYTF. The gene calls are TRBV14 and TRBJ1-2; D is uncertain. CDR1 is SGHDN, CDR2 FVKESK, per germline. The CDR3 length is 13 residues. Trimming cost V 1 base and J 5 bases, with 8 bases left between them.

The CDR3 region is CASRHRDSENSPLHF. CDR3 bases: TGTGCCAGTAGGCATAGGGACAGTGAAAATTCACCCCTCCACTTT. The genes are TRBV19 and TRBJ1-6, with 7 nucleotides matching TRBD1. The V segment lost 6 bases and the J segment 7 bases; nucleotides outside the gene matches: 9. Germline V gene sequence: CDR1 LNHDA, CDR2 SQIVND (reference sequence). The CDR3 has 15 amino acids.

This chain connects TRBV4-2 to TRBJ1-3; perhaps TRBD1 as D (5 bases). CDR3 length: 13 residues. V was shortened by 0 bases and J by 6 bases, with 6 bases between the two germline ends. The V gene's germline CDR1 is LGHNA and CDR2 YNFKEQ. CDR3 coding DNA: TGTGCCAGCAGCCAAGAGGGGCAAAACACCATATATTTT. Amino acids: CASSQEGQNTIYF.